This TCR beta chain was captured by sequencing in a study of cytomegalovirus exposure and HLA in healthy donors. The PCR contained 60 Vbeta and 13 Jbeta primers. Clones were read by immunoSEQ multiplex PCR, and TCRdb kept only the in-frame ones, dropping some. The sample carries about 120,000 clones, roughly 80% recorded once. The study, taken as a whole, reports: When analyzed later, the rates of TCR association showed variation by HLA locus, with DRB1 the most and HLA-C the fewest. Some TCR beta chains (over 150 of them) were listed as cytomegalovirus-associated. Cytomegalovirus status was reportedly diagnosed by the classifier with high sensitivity and specificity.

There are 15 residues in the CDR3. The J segment lost 3 bases and the V segment lost 3 bases, leaving 5 bases of the junction unmatched. Germline V gene sequence: CDR1 SGHNT, CDR2 YYREEE (reference sequence). As for this clone: What it binds is not known.

J is TRBJ2-3 and V is TRBV5-4; 9 bases match TRBD1. The sequence derives from a woman between 40 and 55 years old in good health and CMV-seropositive. Sequenced material: PBMCs. CDR3 amino acids: CASSYDRGGTDTQYF. The CDR3, as DNA: TGTGCCAGCAGCTACGACAGGGGGGGGACAGATACGCAGTATTTT.